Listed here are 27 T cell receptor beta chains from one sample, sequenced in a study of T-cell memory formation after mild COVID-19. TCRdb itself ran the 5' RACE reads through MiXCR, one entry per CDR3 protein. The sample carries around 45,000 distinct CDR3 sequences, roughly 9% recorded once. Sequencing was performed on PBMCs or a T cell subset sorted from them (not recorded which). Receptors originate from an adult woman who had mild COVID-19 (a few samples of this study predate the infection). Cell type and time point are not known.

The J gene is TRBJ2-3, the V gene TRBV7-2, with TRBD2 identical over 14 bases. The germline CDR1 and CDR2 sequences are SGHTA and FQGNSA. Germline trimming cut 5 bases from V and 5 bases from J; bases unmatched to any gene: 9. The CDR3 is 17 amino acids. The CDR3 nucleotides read TGTGCCAGCAGCCGAACGGGACTAGCGGGAGCTCGAGATACGCAGTATTTT. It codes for CASSRTGLAGARDTQYF.

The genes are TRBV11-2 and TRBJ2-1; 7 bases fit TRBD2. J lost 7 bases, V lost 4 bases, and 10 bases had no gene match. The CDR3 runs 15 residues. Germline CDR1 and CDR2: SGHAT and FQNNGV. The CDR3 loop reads CASSSRLAVLNEQFF. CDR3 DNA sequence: TGTGCCAGCAGCTCCCGACTAGCAGTATTGAATGAGCAGTTCTTC.

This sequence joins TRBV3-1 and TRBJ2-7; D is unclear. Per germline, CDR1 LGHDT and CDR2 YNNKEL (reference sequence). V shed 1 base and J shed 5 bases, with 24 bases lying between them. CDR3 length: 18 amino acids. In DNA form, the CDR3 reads TGTGCCAGCAGCCAAGCGCTTGGGGAAGGGAAGTATATAGACGAGCAGTACTTC. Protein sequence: CASSQALGEGKYIDEQYF.

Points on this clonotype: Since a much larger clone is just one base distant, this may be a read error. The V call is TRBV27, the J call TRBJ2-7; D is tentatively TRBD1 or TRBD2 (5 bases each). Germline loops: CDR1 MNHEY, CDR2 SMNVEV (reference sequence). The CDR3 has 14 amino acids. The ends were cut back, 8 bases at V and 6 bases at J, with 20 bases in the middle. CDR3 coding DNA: TGTGCCAGCGGCAACTCGGACAAGGCGGGCGAGCAGTACTTC. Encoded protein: CASGNSDKAGEQYF.

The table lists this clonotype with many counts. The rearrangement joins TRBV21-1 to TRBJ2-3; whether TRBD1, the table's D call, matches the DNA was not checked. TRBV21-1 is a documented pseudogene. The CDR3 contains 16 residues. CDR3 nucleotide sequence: TGTGCCAGCAGCTCTCTTAGCGGGGGCGACACAGATACGCAGTATTTT. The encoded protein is CASSSLSGGDTDTQYF.

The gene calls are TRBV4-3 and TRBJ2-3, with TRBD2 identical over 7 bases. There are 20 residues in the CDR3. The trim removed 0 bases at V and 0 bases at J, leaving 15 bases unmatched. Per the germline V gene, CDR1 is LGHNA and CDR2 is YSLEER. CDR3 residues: CASSQDYIGEGRVSTDTQYF. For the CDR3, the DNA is TGCGCCAGCAGCCAAGATTACATCGGGGAGGGGCGGGTTAGCACAGATACGCAGTATTTT.

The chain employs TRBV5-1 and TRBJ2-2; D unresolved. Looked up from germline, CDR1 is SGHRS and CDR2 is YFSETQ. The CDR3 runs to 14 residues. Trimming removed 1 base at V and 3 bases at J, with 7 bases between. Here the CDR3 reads CASSLNPDTGELFF. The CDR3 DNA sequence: TGCGCCAGCAGCTTGAACCCCGACACCGGGGAGCTGTTTTTT.

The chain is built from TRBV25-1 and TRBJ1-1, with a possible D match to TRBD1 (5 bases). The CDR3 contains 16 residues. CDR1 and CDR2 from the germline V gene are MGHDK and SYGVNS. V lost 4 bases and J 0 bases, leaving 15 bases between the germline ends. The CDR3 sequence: CASSAILDNMNTEAFF. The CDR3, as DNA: TGTGCCAGCAGTGCCATCCTGGACAACATGAACACTGAAGCTTTCTTT.

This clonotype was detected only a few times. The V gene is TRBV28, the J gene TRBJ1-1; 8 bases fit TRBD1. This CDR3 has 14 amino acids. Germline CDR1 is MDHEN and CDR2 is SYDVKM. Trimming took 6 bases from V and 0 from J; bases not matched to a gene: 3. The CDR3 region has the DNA TGTGCCAGCAGCCCAGGGGGCCTGAACACTGAAGCTTTCTTT. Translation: CASSPGGLNTEAFF.

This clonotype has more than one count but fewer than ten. CDR3 DNA: TGTGCCAGCAGCTTGGATCCCGAGCCTAATCAGCCCCAGCATTTT. Translation gives CASSLDPEPNQPQHF. V is TRBV5-4 and J is TRBJ1-5, with D hard to call. Germline CDR1 reads SGHNT; CDR2 reads YYREEE (reference sequence). With 0 bases removed from V and 4 bases from J, the gap between germline ends came to 11 bases. CDR3 length equals 15 residues.

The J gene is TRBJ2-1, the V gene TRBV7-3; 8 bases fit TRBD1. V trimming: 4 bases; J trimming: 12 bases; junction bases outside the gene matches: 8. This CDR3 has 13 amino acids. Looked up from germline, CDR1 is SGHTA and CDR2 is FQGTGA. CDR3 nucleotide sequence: TGTGCCAGCAGCTCGGACAGGGTGGGTGTGCAGTTCTTC. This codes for CASSSDRVGVQFF.

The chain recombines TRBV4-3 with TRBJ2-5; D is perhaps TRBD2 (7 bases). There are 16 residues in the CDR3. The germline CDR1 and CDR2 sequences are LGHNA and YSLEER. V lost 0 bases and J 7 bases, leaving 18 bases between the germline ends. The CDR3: CASSQEGGLAPGTQYF. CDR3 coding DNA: TGCGCCAGCAGCCAAGAGGGGGGGCTAGCGCCAGGGACCCAGTACTTC.

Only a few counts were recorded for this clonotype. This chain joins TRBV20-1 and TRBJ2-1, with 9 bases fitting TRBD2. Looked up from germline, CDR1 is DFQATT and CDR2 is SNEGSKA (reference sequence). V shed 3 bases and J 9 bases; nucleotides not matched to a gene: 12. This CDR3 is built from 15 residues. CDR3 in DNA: TGCAGTGCTAGTAGTCCGCTAGCGGGGTGGGTTGAGCAGTTCTTC. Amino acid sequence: CSASSPLAGWVEQFF.

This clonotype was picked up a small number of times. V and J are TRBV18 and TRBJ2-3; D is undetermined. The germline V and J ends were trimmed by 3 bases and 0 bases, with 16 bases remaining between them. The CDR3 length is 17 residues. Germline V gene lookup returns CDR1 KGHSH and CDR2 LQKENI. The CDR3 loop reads CASSPIFTRPSTDTQYF. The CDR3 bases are TGTGCCAGCTCACCTATTTTCACAAGACCTAGCACAGATACGCAGTATTTT.

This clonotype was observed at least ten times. The CDR3 is CASSLVSGGYNEQFF. Here the CDR3 DNA reads TGTGCCAGCAGCTTAGTTAGCGGGGGCTACAATGAGCAGTTCTTC. J is TRBJ2-1 and V is TRBV7-9, with 9 bases lining up with TRBD2. CDR1 SEHNR and CDR2 FQNEAQ come from the germline V gene (reference sequence). This CDR3 is built from 15 residues. V lost 1 base, J lost 3 bases, and 1 base stayed unmatched.

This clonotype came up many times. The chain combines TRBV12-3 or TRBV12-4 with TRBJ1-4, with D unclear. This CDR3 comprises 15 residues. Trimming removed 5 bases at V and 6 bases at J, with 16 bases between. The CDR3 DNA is TGTGCCAGCAGTCCTCCGAGACTGGCGGATGAAAAACTGTTTTTT. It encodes CASSPPRLADEKLFF.

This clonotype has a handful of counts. CDR3 protein: CASSQDRGRQKEQFF. The CDR3 DNA sequence: TGCGCCAGCAGCCAAGACAGGGGGCGGCAGAAGGAGCAGTTCTTC. The gene calls are TRBV4-3 and TRBJ2-1, with TRBD1 identical over 8 bases. The CDR3 extends over 15 amino acids. Losses at the gene ends were 0 bases for V and 10 bases for J; bases not matched to a gene: 8. CDR1 and CDR2 from the germline V gene are LGHNA and YSLEER.

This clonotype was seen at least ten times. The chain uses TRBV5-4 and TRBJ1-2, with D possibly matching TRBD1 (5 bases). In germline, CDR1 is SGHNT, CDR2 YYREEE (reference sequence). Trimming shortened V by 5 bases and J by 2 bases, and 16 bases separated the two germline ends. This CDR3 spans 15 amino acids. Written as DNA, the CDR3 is TGTGCCAGCAGGATCCAGGGTTTCGGCAACTATGGCTACACCTTC. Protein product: CASRIQGFGNYGYTF.

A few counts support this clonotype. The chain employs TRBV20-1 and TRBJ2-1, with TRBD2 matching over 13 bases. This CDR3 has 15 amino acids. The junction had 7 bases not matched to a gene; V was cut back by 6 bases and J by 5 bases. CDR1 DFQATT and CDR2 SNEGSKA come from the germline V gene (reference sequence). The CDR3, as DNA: TGCAGTGCGCCACAACTAGCGGGGGGGAACAATGAGCAGTTCTTC. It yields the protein CSAPQLAGGNNEQFF.

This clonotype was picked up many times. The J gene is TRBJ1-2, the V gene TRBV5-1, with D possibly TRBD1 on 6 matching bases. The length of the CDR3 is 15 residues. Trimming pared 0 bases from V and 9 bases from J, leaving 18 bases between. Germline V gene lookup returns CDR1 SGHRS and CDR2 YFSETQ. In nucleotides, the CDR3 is TGCGCCAGCAGCTTGGTTGGGACAAACAATAAGAGCTACACCTTC. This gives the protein CASSLVGTNNKSYTF.

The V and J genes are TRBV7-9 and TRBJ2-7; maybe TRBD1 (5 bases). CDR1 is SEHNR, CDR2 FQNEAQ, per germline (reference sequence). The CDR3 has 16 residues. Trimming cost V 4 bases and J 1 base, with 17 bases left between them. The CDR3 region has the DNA TGTGCCAGCAGCTCCCCTAGACAGCGTCTGTCCTACGAGCAGTACTTC. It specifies CASSSPRQRLSYEQYF.

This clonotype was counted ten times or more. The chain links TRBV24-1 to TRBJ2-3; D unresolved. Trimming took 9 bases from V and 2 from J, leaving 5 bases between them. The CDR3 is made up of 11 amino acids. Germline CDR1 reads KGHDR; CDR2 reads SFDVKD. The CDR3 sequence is CATANTDTQYF. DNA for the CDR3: TGTGCCACCGCCAACACAGATACGCAGTATTTT.

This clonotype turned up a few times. CDR3 in DNA: TGTGCCAGCAGCTTGCATCAAGGGCTGGGACAGCCCCAGCATTTT. Translated: CASSLHQGLGQPQHF. The chain employs TRBV5-6 and TRBJ1-5; D uncertain. Germline CDR1 and CDR2: SGHDT and YYEEEE. Trimming removed 1 base from V and 7 bases from J, with 15 bases in between. This CDR3 is 15 amino acids long.

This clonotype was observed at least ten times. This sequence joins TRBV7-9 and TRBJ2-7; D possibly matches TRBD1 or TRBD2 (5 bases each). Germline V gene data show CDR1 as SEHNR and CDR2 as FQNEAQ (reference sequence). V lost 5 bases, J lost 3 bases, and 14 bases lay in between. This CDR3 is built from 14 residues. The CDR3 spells CASSLGTRSYEQYF. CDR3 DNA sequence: TGTGCCAGCAGCCTCGGGACGCGTAGCTACGAGCAGTACTTC.

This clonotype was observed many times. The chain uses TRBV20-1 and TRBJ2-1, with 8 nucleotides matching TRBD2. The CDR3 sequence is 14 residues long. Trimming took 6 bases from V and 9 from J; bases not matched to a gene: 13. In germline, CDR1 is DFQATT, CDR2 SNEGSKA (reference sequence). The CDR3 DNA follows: TGCAGTGCCCCAGGCGGGGGGCCCAAAGCTGAGCAGTTCTTC. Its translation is CSAPGGGPKAEQFF.

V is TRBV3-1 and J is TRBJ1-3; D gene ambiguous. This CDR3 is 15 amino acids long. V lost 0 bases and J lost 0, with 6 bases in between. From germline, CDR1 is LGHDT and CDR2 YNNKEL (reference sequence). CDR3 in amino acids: CASSQDGSSGNTIYF. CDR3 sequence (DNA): TGTGCCAGCAGCCAAGACGGAAGCTCTGGAAACACCATATATTTT.

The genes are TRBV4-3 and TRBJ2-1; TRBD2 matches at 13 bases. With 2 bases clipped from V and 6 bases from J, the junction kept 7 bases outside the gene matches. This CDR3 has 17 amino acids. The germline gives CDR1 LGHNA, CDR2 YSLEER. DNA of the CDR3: TGCGCCAGCAGCCAACGGGAGGGACTAGCGGGGATCAATGAGCAGTTCTTC. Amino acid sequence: CASSQREGLAGINEQFF.